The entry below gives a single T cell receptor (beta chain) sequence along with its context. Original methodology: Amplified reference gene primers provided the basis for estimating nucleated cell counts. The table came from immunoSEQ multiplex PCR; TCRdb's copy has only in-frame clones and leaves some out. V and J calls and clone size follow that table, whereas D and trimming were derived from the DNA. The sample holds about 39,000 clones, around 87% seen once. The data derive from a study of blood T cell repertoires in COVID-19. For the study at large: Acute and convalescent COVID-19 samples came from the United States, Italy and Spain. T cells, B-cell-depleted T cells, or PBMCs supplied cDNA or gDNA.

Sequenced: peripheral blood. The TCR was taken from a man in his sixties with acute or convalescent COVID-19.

CDR3 sequence (DNA): TGTGCCAGCAGTTCTACCCACGGGACTAGCGGGAGCAATGAGCAGTTCTTC. Its translation: CASSSTHGTSGSNEQFF. The chain links TRBV27 to TRBJ2-1; 14 bases are a match to TRBD2. CDR1 is MNHEY and CDR2 is SMNVEV in the germline V gene (reference sequence). The V and J ends lost 4 bases and 6 bases, in that order; junction bases with no gene match: 8. The CDR3 loop spans 17 amino acids.